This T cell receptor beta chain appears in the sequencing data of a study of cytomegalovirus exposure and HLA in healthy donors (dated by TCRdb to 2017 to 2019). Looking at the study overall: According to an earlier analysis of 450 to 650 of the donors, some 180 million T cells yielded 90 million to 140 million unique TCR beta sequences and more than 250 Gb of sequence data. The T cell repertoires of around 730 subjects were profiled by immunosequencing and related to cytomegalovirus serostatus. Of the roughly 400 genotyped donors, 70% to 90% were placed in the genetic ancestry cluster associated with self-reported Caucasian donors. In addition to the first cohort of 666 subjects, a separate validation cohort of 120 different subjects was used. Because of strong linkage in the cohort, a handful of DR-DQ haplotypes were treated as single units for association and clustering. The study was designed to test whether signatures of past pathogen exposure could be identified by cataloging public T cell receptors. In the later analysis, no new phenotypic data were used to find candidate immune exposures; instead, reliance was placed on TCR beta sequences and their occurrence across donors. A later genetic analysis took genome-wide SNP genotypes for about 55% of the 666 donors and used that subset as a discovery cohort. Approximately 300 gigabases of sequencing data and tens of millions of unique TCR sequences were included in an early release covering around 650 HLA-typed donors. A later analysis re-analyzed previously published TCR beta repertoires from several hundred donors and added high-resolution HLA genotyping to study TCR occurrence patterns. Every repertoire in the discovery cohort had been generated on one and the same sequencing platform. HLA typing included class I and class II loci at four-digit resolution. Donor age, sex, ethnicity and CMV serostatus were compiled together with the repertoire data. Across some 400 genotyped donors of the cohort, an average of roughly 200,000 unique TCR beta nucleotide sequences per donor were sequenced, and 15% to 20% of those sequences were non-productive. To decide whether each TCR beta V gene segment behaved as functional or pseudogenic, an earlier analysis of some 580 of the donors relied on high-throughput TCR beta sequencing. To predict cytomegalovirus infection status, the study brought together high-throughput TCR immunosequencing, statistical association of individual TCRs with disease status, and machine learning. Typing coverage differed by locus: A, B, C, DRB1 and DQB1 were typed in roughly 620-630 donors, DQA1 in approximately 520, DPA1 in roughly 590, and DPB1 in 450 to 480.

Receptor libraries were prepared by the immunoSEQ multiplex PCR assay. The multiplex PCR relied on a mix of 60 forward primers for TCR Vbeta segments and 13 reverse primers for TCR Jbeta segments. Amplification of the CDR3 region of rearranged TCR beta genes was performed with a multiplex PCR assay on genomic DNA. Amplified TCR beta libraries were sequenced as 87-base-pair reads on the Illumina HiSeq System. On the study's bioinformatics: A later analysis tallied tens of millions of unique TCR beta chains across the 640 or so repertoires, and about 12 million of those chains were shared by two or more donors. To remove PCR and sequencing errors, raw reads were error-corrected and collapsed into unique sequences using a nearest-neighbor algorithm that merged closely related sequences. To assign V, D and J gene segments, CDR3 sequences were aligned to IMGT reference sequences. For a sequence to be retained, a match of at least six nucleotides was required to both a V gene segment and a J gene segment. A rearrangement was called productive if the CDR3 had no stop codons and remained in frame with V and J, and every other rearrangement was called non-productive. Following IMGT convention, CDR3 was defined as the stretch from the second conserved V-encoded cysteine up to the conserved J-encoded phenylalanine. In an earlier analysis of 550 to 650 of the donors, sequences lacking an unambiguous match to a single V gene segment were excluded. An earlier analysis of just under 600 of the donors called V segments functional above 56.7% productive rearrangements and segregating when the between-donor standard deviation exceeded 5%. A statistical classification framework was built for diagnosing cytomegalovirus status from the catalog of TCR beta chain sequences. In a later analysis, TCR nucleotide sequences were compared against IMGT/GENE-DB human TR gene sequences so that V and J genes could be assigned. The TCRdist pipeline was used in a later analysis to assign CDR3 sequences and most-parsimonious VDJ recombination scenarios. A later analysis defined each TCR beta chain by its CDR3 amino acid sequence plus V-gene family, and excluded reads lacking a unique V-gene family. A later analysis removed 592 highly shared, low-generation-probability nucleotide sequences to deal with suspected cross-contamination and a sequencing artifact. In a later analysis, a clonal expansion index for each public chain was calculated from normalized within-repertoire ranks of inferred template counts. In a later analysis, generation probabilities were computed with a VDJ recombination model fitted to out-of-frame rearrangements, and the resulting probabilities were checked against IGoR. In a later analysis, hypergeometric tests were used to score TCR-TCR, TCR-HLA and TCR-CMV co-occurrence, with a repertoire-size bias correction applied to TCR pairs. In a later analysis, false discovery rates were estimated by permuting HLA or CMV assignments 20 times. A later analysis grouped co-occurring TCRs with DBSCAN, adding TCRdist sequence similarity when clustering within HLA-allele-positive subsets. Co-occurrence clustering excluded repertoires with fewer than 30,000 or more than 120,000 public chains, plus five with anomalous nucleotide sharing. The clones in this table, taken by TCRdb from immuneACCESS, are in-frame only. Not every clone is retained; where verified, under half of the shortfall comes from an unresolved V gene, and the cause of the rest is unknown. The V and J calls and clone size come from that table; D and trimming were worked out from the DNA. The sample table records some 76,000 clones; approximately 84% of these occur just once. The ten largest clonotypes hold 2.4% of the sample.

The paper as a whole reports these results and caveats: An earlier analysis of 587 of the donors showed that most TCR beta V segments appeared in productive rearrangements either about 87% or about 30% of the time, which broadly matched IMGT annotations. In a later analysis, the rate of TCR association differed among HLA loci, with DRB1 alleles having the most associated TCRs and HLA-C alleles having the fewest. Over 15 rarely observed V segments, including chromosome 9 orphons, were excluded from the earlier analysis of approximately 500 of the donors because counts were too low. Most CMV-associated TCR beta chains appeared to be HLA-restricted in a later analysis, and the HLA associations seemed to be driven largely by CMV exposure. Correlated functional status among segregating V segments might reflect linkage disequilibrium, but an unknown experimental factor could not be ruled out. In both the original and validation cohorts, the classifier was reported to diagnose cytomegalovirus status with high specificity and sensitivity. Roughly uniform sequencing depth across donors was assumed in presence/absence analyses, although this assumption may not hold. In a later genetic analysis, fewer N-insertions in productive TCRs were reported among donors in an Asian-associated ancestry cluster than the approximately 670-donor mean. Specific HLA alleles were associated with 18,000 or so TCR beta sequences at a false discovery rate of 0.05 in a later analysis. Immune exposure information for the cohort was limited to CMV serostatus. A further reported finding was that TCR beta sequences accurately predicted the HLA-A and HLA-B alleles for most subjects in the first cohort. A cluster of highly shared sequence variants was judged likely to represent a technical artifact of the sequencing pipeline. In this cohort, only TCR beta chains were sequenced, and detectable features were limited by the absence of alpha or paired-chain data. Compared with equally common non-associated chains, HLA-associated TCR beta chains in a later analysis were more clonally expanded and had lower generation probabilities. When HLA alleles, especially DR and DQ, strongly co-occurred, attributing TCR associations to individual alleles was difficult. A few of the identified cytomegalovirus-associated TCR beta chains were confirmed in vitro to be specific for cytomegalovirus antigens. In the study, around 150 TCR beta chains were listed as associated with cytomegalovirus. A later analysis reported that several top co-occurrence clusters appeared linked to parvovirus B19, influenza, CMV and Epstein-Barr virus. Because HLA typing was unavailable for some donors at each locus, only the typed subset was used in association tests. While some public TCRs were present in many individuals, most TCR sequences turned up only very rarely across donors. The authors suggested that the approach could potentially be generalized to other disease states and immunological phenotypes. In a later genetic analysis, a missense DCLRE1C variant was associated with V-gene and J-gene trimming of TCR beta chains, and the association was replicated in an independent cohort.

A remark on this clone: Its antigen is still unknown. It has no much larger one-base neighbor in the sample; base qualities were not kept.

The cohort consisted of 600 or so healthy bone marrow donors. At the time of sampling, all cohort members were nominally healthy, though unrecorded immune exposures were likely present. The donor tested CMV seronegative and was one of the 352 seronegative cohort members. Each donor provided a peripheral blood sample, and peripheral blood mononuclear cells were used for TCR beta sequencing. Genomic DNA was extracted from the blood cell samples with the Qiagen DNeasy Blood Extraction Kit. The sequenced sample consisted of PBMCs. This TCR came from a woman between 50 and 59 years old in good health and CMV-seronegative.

The DNA is TGTGCCAGCAGACTAGTCCCCGGGAACAAGAAGGCAGATACGCAGTATTTT. This sequence encodes CASRLVPGNKKADTQYF. The V gene is TRBV28 and the J gene is TRBJ2-3; the best D guess is TRBD2, with 5 bases matching. Reading from cysteine to phenylalanine, the CDR3 counts 17 amino acids. The sequence is cut down to CDR3 DNA, 51 bases in frame from base 1. V loses 6 bases, J loses 4 bases, and the germline ends lie 23 bases apart. CDR1 and CDR2 are read off the germline V gene as MDHEN and SYDVKM.